This TCR beta chain was identified in a study of blood T cells in healthy people across ages. Details on this clonotype: Its cognate antigen is unknown.

The use of a sample-barcoded 5' primer and a J-beta primer mix characterized a second PCR of roughly 6 to 11 cycles. Every sample gave at least 2.5 million paired-end reads containing CDR3. TCRdb reprocessed the 5' RACE reads via MiXCR and lists one record per CDR3 protein. The sample has about 1.5 million distinct CDR3 sequences, around two fifths seen once. The V and J ends lost 6 bases and 4 bases, in that order; junction bases with no gene match: 8. The CDR3 has 15 amino acids. Germline V gives CDR1 SGHVS, CDR2 FQNEAQ. General study results and limits: Aged donors had fewer naive CD4+ cells and lower diversity than long-lived donors. Strong correlation was found linking TCR beta diversity to naive T cell percentage.

The gene calls are TRBV7-8 and TRBJ2-3; 9 bases fit TRBD1. The sequenced sample was blood. The receptor was isolated from a woman aged 18 to 35 in good health. This CDR3 reads CASSKRTGVADTQYF. The CDR3 DNA is TGTGCCAGCAGTAAAAGGACAGGGGTGGCAGATACGCAGTATTTT.